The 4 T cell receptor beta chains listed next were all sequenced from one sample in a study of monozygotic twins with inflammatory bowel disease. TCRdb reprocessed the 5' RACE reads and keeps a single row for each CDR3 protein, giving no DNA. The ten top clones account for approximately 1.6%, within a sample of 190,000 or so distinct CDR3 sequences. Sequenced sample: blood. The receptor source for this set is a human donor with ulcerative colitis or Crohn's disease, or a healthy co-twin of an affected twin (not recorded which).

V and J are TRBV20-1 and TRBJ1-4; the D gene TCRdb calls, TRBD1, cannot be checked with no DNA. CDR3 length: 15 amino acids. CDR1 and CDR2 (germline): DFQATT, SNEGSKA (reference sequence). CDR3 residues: CSARDVTGDNEKLFF.

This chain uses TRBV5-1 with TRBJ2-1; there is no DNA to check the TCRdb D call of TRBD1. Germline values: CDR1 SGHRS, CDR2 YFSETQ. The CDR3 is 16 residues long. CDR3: CASSLIGTTGGIEQFF.

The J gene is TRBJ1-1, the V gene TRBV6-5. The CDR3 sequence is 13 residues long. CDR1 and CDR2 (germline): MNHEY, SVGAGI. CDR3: CASSYSTGTEAFF.

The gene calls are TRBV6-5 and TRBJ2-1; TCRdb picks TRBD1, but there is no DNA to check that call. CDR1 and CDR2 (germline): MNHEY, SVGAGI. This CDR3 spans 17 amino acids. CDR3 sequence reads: CASSYWTSGALNNEQFF.